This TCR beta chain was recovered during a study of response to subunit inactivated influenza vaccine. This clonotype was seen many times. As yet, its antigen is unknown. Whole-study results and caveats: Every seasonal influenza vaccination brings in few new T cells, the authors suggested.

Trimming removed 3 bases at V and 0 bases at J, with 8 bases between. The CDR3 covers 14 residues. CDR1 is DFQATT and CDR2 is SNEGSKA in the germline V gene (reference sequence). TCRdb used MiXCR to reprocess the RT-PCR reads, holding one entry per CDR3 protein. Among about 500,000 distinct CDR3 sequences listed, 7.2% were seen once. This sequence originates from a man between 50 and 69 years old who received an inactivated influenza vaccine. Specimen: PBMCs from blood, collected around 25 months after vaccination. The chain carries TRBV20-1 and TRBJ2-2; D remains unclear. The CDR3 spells CSASRLANTGELFF. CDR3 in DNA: TGCAGTGCTAGTCGTTTGGCGAACACCGGGGAGCTGTTTTTT.